Listed below are T cell receptor beta chains from one sample, sequenced in a study of regulatory T cells in long-lasting Graves disease. A single record per CDR3 protein comes from TCRdb applying MiXCR to the multiplex PCR reads. The table has a few hundred thousand distinct CDR3 sequences, 12% seen once. These sequences were also reported in another study, on T cells in Graves' hyperthyroidism and ophthalmopathy.

Source: peripheral blood mononuclear cells (PBMCs), taken at new diagnosis, from a patient treated with antithyroid drugs. The receptor source for this set is a woman aged 18-29 years with Graves disease. CDR3s include the opening cysteine and the closing phenylalanine or tryptophan. The D gene is left open where the match is weak. Clone size is given for some rows only: seen once, a few or many times, or a class if the clone is expanded.

>TRBV28|TRBJ1-5|NA|many
CASSLSRGRLGQPQHF
TGTGCCAGCAGTTTATCCCGGGGGCGGCTGGGTCAGCCCCAGCATTTT
>TRBV9|TRBJ1-1|NA|many
CASSVGGGTEVFF
NA
>TRBV6-9|TRBJ2-7|TRBD1|many
CASSYRTGYEQYF
TGTGCCAGCAGTTACAGGACAGGGTACGAGCAGTACTTC
>TRBV19|TRBJ1-1|NA|many
CASSMDSRPNTEAFF
TGTGCCAGTAGTATGGACAGCAGACCGAACACTGAAGCTTTCTTT
>TRBV19|TRBJ2-7|TRBD2|NA
CASSIGGGPYEQYF
TGTGCCAGTAGTATTGGCGGGGGACCCTACGAGCAGTACTTC
>TRBV19|TRBJ1-5|NA|NA
CASSLGTPFIRPQHF
TGTGCCAGTTCCCTCGGGACACCTTTTATCAGGCCCCAGCATTTT
>TRBV7-3|TRBJ2-1|TRBD2|NA
CASSPPASGSMNEQFF
TGTGCCAGCAGCCCGCCCGCTAGCGGGAGTATGAATGAGCAGTTCTTC
>TRBV4-1|TRBJ2-7|NA|NA
CASSQIGTQREQYF
TGCGCCAGCAGCCAGATAGGGACACAACGGGAGCAGTACTTC
>TRBV4-3|TRBJ2-3|NA|few
CASSQGHGITDTQYF
TGCGCCAGCAGCCAAGGGCACGGAATTACAGATACGCAGTATTTT
>TRBV20-1|TRBJ2-5|NA|many
CSASSVNQETQYF
TGCAGTGCTAGTAGCGTAAACCAAGAGACCCAGTACTTC
>TRBV6-5|TRBJ2-7|NA|many
CASSYSRAYEQYF
TGTGCCAGCAGTTACTCCCGGGCCTACGAGCAGTACTTC
>TRBV10-3|TRBJ2-1|NA|many
CAITSTGYSYNEQFF
TGTGCCATCACTTCGACAGGCTATTCCTACAATGAGCAGTTCTTC
>TRBV27|TRBJ1-5|TRBD1|many
CASSLQGAGNQPQHF
TGTGCCAGCAGTTTGCAGGGGGCGGGCAATCAGCCCCAGCATTTT
>TRBV11-2|TRBJ2-3|NA|many
CASSLDWGMSTDTQYF
TGTGCCAGCAGCTTAGATTGGGGGATGAGCACAGATACGCAGTATTTT
>TRBV6-9|TRBJ2-1|TRBD2|once
CASSYFSGGQTYNEQFF
TGTGCCAGCAGTTATTTTAGCGGGGGGCAGACCTACAATGAGCAGTTCTTC
>TRBV11-2|TRBJ2-1|TRBD2|few
CASSGRGTSGRVPYNEQFF
TGTGCCAGCAGCGGGCGGGGGACTAGCGGGAGGGTCCCCTACAATGAGCAGTTCTTC
>TRBV6-1|TRBJ1-1|NA|few
CASSQDSPRVSEAFF
TGTGCCAGCAGCCAGGACAGTCCCCGAGTGTCTGAAGCTTTCTTT
>TRBV5-1|TRBJ1-2|NA|NA
CASSLVADNYGYTF
TGCGCCAGCAGCTTGGTGGCGGACAACTATGGCTACACCTTC
>TRBV30|TRBJ2-7|NA|many
CAWSSGTYEQYF
TGTGCCTGGAGCTCGGGGACCTACGAGCAGTACTTC
>TRBV18|TRBJ1-2|TRBD1|NA
CASSPLRDSLSAYGYTF
TGTGCCAGCTCACCTCTACGGGACAGTCTTTCCGCTTATGGCTACACCTTC
>TRBV27|TRBJ1-2|TRBD1|many
CASSLRERTGVFNYGYTF
TGTGCCAGCAGTTTACGGGAACGGACAGGGGTTTTTAACTATGGCTACACCTTC
>TRBV4-1|TRBJ2-7|TRBD2|NA
CASSHSGLAGIYEQYF
TGCGCCAGCAGCCACTCTGGACTAGCGGGAATATACGAGCAGTACTTC
>TRBV6-5|TRBJ2-5|NA|few
CASSYSLQTTQYF
TGTGCCAGCAGTTACTCGTTACAGACGACCCAGTACTTC